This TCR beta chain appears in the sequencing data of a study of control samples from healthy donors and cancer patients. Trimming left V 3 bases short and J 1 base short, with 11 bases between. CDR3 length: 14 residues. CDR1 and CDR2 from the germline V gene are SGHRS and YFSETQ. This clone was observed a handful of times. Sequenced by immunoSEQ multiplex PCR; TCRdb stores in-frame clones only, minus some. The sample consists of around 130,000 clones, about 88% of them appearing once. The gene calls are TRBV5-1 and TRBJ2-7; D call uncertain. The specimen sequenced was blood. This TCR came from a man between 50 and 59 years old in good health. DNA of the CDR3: TGCGCCAGCAGCTGGGGTGGATGGTCCTACGAGCAGTACTTC. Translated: CASSWGGWSYEQYF. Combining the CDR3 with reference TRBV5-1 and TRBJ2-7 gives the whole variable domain KAGVTQTPRYLIKTRGQQVTLSCSPISGHRSVSWYQQTPGQGLQFLFEYFSETQRNKGNFPGRFSGRQFSNSRSEMNVSTLELGDSALYLCASSWGGWSYEQYFGPGTRLTVT.